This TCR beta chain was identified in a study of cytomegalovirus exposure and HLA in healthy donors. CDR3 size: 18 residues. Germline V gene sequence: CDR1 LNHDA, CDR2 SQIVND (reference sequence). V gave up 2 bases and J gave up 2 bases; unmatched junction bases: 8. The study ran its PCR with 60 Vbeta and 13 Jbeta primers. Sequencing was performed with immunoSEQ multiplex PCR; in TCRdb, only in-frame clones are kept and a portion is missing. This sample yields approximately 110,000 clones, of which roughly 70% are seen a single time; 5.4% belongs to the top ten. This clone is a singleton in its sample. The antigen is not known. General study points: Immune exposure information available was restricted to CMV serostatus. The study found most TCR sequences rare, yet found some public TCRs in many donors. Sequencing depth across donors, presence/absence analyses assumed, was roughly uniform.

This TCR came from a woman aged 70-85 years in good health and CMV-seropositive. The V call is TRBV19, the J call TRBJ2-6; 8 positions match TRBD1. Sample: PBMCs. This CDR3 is CASSISQGAITGANVLTF. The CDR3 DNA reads TGTGCCAGTAGTATATCCCAGGGGGCGATAACTGGGGCCAACGTCCTGACTTTC.